The entry that follows covers one T cell receptor beta chain sequence. The method was immunoSEQ multiplex PCR; TCRdb's version includes in-frame clones alone and lacks a portion of them. This table holds more than 95,000 clones, 60% to 85% found once. This entry belongs to a study of blood T cell repertoires in COVID-19. Germline CDR1 LNHDA, CDR2 SQIVND (reference sequence). The V end lost 5 bases, the J end lost 5 bases, and 18 bases lay between the germline ends. The CDR3 has 15 amino acids. The sequenced sample was peripheral blood. This clonotype originated in a man between 65 and 85 years old with acute or convalescent COVID-19. The V gene is TRBV19, the J gene TRBJ1-2; possible D gene TRBD1, 6 bases. CDR3: CASSRSRDIVYGYTF. CDR3 nucleotides: TGTGCCAGTAGTCGCTCTCGGGACATTGTTTATGGCTACACCTTC.